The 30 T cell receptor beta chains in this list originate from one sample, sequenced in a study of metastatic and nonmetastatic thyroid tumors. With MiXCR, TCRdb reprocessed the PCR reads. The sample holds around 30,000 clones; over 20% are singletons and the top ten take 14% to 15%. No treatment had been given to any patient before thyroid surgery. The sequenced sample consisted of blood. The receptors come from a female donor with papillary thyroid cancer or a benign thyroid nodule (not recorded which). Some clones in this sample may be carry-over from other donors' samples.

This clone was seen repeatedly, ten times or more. The CDR3 DNA sequence: TGTGCCAGCAGCCCCAAGACCGGGAGGGCCGGGGAGCTGTTTTTT. It specifies CASSPKTGRAGELFF. The chain recombines TRBV7-2 with TRBJ2-2, with 8 bases fitting TRBD2. Germline values: CDR1 SGHTA, CDR2 FQGNSA. The CDR3 loop spans 15 amino acids. Germline trimming cut 5 bases from V and 6 bases from J; bases unmatched to any gene: 8.

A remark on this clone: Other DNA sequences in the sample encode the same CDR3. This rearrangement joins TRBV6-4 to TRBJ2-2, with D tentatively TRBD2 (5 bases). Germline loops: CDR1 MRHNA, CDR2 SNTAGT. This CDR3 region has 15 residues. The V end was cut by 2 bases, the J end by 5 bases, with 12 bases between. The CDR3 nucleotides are TGTGCCAGCAGTGACGAGGGTGCTCATACCGGGGAGCTGTTTTTT. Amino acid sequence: CASSDEGAHTGELFF.

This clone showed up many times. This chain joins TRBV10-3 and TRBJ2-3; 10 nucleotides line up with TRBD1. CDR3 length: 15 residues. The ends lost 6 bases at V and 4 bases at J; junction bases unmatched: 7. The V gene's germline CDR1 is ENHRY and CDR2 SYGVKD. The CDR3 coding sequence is TGTGCCATCAGCCTGGACAGGGGGACCGCAGATACGCAGTATTTT. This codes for CAISLDRGTADTQYF.

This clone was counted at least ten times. This CDR3 is CSARTITGTSGIRPQFF. In nucleotides, the CDR3 is TGCAGTGCTAGGACGATAACCGGGACTAGCGGGATCCGTCCTCAGTTCTTC. The V call is TRBV20-1, the J call TRBJ2-1; 13 bases map to TRBD2. The CDR3 contains 17 residues. With V trimmed by 3 bases and J by 13 bases, 18 bases remained unmatched. Germline V gene sequence: CDR1 DFQATT, CDR2 SNEGSKA (reference sequence).

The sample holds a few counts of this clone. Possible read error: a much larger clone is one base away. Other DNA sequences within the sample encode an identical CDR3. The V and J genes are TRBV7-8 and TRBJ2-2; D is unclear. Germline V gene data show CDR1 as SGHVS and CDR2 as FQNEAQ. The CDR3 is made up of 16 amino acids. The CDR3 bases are TGTGCCAGCAGCTTAAAAGCGCCCGCGAACACCGGTGAGCTGTTTTTT. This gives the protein CASSLKAPANTGELFF. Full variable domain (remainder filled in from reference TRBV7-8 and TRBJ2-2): GAGVSQSPRYKVAKRGQDVALRCDPISGHVSLFWYQQALGQGPEFLTYFQNEAQLDKSGLPSDRFFAERPEGSVSTLKIQRTQQEDSAVYLCASSLKAPANTGELFFGEGSRLTVL.

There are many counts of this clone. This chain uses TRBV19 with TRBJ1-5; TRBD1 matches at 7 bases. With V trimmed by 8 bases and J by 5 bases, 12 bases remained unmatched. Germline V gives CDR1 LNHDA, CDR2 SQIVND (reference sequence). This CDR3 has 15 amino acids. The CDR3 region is CASRGPGQRDQPQHF. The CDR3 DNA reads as TGTGCCAGTCGGGGACCGGGACAGCGGGATCAGCCCCAGCATTTT.

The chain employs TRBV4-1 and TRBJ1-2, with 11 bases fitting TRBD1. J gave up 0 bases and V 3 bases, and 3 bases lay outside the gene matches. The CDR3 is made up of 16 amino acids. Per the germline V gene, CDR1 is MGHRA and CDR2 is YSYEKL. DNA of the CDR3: TGCGCCAGCAGCCACCCGGGACAGGGGGCTAACTATGGCTACACCTTC. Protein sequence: CASSHPGQGANYGYTF.

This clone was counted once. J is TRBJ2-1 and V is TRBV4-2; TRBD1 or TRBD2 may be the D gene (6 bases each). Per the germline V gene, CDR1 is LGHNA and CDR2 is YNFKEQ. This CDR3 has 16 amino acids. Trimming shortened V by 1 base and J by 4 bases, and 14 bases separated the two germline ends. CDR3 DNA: TGTGCCAGCAGCCAAGTTGTTGGGGGGCCTTACAATGAGCAGTTCTTC. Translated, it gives CASSQVVGGPYNEQFF.

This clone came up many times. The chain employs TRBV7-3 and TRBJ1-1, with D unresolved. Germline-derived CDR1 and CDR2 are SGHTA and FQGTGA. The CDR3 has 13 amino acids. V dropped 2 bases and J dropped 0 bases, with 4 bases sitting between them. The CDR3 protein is CASSLLMNTEAFF. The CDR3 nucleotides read TGTGCCAGCAGCTTACTTATGAACACTGAAGCTTTCTTT.

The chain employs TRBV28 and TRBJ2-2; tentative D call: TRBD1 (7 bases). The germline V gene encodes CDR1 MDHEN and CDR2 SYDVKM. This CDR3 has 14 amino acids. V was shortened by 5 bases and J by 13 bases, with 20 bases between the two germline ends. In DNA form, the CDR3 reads TGTGCCAGCAGTCCAGCGGAGGGGGCCGGTAGGCTGTTTTTT. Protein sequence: CASSPAEGAGRLFF.

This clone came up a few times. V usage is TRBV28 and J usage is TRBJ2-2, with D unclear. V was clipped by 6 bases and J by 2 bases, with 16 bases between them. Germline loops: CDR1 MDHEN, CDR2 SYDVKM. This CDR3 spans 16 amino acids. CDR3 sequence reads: CASSPPHPGNTGELFF. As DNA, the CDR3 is TGTGCCAGCAGCCCTCCCCATCCCGGTAACACCGGGGAGCTGTTTTTT.

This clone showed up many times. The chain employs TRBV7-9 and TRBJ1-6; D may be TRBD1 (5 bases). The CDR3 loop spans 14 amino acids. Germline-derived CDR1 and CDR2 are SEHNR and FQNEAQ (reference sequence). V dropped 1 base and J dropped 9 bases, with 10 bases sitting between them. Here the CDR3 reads CASSLVLGGSPLHF. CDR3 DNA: TGTGCCAGCAGCTTAGTACTTGGGGGTTCACCCCTCCACTTT.

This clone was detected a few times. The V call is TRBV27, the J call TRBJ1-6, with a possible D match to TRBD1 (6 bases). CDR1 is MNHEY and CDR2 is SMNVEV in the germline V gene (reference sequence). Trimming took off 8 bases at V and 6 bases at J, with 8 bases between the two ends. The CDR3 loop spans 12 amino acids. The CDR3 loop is CASRTANSPLHF. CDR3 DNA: TGTGCCAGCCGGACAGCTAATTCACCCCTCCACTTT.

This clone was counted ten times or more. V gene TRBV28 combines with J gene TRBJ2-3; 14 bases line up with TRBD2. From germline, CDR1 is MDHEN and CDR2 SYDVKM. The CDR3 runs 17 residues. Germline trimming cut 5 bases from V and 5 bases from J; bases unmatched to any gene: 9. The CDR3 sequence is CASSGTGTSGRQDTQYF. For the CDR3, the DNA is TGTGCCAGCAGTGGTACCGGGACTAGCGGGAGACAAGATACGCAGTATTTT.

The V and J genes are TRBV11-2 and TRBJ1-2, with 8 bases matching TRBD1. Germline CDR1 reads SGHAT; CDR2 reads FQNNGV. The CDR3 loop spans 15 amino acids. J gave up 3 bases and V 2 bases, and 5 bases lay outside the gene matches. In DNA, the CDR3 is TGTGCCAGCAGCTTAACGACAGGGGTTGACTATGGCTACACCTTC. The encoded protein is CASSLTTGVDYGYTF.

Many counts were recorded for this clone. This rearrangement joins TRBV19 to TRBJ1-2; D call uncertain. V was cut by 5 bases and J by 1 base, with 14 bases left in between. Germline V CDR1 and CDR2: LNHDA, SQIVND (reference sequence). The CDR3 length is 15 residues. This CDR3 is CASSPLEVHNYGYTF. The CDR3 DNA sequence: TGTGCCAGTAGTCCCTTGGAGGTGCATAACTATGGCTACACCTTC.

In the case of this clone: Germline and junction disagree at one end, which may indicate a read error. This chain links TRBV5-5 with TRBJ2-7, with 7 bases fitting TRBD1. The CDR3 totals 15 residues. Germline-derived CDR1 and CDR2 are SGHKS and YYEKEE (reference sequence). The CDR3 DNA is TGTGCCAGCAGTAGGACCGGGACAGTAGGCTACGATCAGTACTTC. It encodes CASSRTGTVGYDQYF.

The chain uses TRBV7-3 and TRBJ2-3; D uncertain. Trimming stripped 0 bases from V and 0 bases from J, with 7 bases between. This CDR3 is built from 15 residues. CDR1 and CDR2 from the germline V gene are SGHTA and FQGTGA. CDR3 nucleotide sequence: TGTGCCAGCAGCTTAACGGGCGGTAGCACAGATACGCAGTATTTT. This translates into CASSLTGGSTDTQYF.

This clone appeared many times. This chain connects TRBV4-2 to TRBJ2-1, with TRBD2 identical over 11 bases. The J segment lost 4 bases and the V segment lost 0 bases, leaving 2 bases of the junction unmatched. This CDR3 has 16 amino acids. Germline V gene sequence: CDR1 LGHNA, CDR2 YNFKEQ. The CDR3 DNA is TGTGCCAGCAGCCAAGAGGGACTAGCGGATTACAATGAGCAGTTCTTC. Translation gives CASSQEGLADYNEQFF.

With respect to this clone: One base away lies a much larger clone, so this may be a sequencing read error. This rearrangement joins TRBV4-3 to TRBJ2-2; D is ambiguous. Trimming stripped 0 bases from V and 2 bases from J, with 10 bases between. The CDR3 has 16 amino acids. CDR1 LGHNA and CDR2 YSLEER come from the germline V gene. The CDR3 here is CASSQDLGANTGELFF. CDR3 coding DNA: TGCGCCAGCAGCCAAGATTTGGGCGCAAACACCGGGGAGCTGTTTTTT.

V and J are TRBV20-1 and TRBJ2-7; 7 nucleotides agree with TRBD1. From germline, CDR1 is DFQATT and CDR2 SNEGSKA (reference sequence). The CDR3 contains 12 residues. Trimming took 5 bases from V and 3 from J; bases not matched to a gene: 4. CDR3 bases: TGCAGTGCTCAGACAGGGAACTACGAGCAGTACTTC. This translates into CSAQTGNYEQYF.

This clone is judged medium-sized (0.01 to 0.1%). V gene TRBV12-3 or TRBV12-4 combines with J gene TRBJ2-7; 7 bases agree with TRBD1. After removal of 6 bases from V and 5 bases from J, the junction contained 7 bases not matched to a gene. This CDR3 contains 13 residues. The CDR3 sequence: CASRNRGVDEQYF. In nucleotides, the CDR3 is TGTGCCAGCAGAAACAGGGGCGTGGACGAGCAGTACTTC.

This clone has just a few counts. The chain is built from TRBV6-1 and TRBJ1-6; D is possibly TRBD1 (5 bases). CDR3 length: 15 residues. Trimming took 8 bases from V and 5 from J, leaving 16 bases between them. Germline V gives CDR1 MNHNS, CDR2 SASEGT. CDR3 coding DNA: TGTGCCAGCTTGGGTGGGACCGTCAATAATTCACCCCTCCACTTT. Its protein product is CASLGGTVNNSPLHF.

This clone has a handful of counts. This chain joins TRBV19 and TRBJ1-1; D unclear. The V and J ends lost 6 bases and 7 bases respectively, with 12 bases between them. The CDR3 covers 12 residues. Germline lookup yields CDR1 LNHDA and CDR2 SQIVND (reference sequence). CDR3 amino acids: CASSTTRNEAFF. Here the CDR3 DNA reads TGTGCCAGTAGCACGACTAGGAATGAAGCTTTCTTT. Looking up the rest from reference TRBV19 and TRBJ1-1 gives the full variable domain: DGGITQSPKYLFRKEGQNVTLSCEQNLNHDAMYWYRQDPGQGLRLIYYSQIVNDFQKGDIAEGYSVSREKKESFPLTVTSAQKNPTAFYLCASSTTRNEAFFGQGTRLTVV.

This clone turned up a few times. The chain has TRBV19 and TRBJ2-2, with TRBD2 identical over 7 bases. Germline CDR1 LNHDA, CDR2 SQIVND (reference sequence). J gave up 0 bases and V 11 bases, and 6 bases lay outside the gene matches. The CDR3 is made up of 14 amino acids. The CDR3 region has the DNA TGTGCCGGGGGGAGGGACGCGAACACCGGGGAGCTGTTTTTT. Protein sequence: CAGGRDANTGELFF.

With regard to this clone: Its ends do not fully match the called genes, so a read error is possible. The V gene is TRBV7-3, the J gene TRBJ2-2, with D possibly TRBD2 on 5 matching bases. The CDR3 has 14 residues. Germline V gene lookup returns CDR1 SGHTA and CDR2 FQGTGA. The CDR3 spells CASREVRHTAELFF. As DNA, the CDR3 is TGTGCCAGCAGGGAGGTCAGACACACCGCGGAGCTGTTTTTT. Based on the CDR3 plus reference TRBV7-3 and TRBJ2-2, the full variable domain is GAGVSQTPSNKVTEKGKYVELRCDPISGHTALYWYRQSLGQGPEFLIYFQGTGAADDSGLPNDRFFAVRPEGSVSTLKIQRTERGDSAVYLCASREVRHTAELFFGEGSRLTVL.

CDR3 region: CASSQAQSGKLFF. The CDR3 bases are TGTGCCAGCAGTCAGGCGCAAAGCGGAAAACTGTTTTTT. V and J are TRBV6-1 and TRBJ1-4, with D uncertain. The germline gives CDR1 MNHNS, CDR2 SASEGT. This CDR3 is built from 13 residues. With 5 bases removed from V and 10 bases from J, the gap between germline ends came to 14 bases.

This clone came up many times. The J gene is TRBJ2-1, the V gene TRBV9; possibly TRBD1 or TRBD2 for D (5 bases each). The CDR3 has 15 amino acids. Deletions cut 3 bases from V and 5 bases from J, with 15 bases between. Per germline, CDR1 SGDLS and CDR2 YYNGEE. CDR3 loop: CASSGGTILNNEQFF. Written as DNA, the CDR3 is TGTGCCAGCAGCGGTGGGACCATACTGAACAATGAGCAGTTCTTC.

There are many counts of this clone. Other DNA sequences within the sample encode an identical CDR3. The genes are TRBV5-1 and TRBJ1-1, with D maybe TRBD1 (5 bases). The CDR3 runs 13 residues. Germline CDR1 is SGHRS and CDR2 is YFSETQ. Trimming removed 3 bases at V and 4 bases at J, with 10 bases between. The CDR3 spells CASSSQGGTEAFF. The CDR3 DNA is TGCGCCAGCAGCTCGCAGGGCGGCACTGAAGCTTTCTTT.

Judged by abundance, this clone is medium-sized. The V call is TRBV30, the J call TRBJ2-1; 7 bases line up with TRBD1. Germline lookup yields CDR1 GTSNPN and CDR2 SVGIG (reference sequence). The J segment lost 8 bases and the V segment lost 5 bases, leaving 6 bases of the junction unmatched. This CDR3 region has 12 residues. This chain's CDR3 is CAWEGARDEQFF. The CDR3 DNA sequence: TGTGCCTGGGAGGGGGCCCGGGATGAGCAGTTCTTC.